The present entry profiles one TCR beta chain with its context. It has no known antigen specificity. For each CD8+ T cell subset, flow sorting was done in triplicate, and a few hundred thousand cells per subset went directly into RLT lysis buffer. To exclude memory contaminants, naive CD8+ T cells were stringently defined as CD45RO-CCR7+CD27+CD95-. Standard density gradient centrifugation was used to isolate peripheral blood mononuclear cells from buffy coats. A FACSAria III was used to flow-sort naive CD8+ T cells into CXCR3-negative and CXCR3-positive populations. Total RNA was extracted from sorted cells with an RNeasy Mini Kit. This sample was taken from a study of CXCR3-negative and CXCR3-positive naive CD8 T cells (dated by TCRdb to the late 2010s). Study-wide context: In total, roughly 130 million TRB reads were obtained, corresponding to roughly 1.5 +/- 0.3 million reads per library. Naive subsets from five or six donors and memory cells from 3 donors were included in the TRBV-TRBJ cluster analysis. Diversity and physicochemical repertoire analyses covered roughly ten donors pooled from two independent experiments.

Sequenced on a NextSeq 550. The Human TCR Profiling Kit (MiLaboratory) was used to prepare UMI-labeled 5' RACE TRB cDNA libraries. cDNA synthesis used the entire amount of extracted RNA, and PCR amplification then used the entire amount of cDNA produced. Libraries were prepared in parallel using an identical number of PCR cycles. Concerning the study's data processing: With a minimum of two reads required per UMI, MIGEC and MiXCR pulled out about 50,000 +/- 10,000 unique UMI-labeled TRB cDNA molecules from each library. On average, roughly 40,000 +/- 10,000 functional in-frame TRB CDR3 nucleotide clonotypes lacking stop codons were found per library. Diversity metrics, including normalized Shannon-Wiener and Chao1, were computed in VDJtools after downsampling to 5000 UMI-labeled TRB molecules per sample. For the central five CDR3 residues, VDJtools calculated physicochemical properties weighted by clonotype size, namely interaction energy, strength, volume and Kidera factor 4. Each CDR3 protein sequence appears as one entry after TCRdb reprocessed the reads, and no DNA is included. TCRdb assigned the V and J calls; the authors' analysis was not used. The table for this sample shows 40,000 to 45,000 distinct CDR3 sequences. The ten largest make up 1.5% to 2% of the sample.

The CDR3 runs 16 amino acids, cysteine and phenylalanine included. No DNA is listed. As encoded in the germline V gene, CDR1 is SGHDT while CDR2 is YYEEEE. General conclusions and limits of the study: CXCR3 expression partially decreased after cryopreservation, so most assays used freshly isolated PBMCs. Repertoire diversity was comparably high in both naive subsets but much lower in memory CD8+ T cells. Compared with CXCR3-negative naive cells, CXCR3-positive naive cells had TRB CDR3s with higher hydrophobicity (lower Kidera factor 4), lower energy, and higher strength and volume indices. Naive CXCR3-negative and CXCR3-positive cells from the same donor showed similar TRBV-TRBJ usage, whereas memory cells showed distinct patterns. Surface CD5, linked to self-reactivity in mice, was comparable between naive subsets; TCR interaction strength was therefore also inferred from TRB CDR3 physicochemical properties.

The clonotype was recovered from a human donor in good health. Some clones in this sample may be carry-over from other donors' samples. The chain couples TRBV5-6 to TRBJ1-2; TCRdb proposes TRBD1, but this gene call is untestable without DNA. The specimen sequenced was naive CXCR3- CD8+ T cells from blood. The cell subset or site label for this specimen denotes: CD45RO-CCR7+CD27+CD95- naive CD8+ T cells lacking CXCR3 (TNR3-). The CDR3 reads CASSLDVGQWESGYTF.